This T cell receptor (beta chain) originates from a study of cytomegalovirus exposure and HLA in healthy donors. Across the whole study: T cells numbering about 200 million yielded 90 million to 140 million unique TCR beta sequences in an earlier analysis. Of more than 350 genotyped donors, more than 70% clustered with self-reported Caucasian donors. Study-wide results and caveats: The authors considered a cluster of highly shared sequence variants likely to be a sequencing artifact. Earlier analysis looked at TCR beta V segments, and most were productive about 87% or about 30% of the time.

The PCR had 60 Vbeta and 13 Jbeta primers. Libraries were prepared by immunoSEQ multiplex PCR; TCRdb keeps only in-frame clonotypes and omits some of them. The sample yields approximately 97,000 clones, about four fifths seen once. In regard to this clone: What it binds is unknown.

Germline-derived CDR1 and CDR2 are GTSNPN and SVGIG (reference sequence). The V end was cut by 1 base, the J end by 5 bases, with 6 bases between. The CDR3 contains 11 residues. This clonotype originated in a male donor in good health and CMV-seropositive. V gene TRBV30 combines with J gene TRBJ2-7; a possible D gene is TRBD1 (5 bases). The sample comprised PBMCs. In DNA form, the CDR3 reads TGTGCCTGGAGTGCCAGGGACGAGCAGTACTTC. It is translated as CAWSARDEQYF.